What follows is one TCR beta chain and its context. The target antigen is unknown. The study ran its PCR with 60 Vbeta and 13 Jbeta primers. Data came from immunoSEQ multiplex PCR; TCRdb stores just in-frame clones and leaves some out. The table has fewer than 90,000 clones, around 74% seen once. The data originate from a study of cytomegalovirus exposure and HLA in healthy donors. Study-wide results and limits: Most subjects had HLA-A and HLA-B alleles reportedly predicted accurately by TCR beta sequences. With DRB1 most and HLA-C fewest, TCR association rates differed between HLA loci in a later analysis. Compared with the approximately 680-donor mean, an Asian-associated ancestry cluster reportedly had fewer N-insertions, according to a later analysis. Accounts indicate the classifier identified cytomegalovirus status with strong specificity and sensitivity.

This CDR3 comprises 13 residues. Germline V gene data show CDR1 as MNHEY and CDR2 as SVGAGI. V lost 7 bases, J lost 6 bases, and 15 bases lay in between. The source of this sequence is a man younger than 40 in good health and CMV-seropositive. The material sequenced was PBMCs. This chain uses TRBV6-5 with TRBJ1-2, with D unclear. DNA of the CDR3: TGTGCCAGCACTCATACCCCTGAGGATGGCTACACCTTC. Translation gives CASTHTPEDGYTF.